Listed below are T cell receptor beta chains from one sample, sequenced in a study of blood T cell repertoires in COVID-19. The method was immunoSEQ multiplex PCR; TCRdb's version includes in-frame clones alone and lacks a portion of them. The profile covers 120,000 or so clones, with about nine tenths appearing a single time and over 7% taken by the ten largest. Sequencing was performed on peripheral blood. These receptors came from a human donor in a cohort sampled during active COVID-19. CDR3s include the opening cysteine and the closing phenylalanine or tryptophan. The D gene is left open where the match is weak. Only part of the rows carry a size: once, few, many, or a class if the clone is expanded.

D gene: .; clone size: .; J gene: TRBJ2-1; V gene: TRBV6-5; CDR3 DNA: TGTGCCAGCAGTTACCGGGGCCTAGGCAGGGGCGATGAGCAGTTCTTC; CDR3 protein: CASSYRGLGRGDEQFF
D gene: .; clone size: .; J gene: TRBJ2-7; V gene: TRBV15; CDR3 DNA: TGTGCCACCAGCACCCCGCGACAGGATCAACCCGGCGAGCAGTACTTC; CDR3 protein: CATSTPRQDQPGEQYF
D gene: TRBD1; clone size: .; J gene: TRBJ2-7; V gene: TRBV6-5; CDR3 DNA: TGTGCCAGCAGTTACTTAAAGGGACAGGGGTTCGACGAGCAGTACTTC; CDR3 protein: CASSYLKGQGFDEQYF
D gene: .; clone size: .; J gene: TRBJ1-3; V gene: TRBV5-6; CDR3 DNA: TGTGCCAGCAGCTTGCCGGGGACAGGAAACACCATATATTTT; CDR3 protein: CASSLPGTGNTIYF
D gene: TRBD1; clone size: .; J gene: TRBJ2-4; V gene: TRBV7-9; CDR3 DNA: TGTGCCAGCAGCTCAAAGGACAGGGTACAGGGAAACATTCAGTACTTC; CDR3 protein: CASSSKDRVQGNIQYF
D gene: .; clone size: .; J gene: TRBJ1-2; V gene: TRBV19; CDR3 DNA: TGTGCCAGTAGTTCCCCGAAGGGGTATGGCTACACCTTC; CDR3 protein: CASSSPKGYGYTF
D gene: TRBD2; clone size: once; J gene: TRBJ2-7; V gene: TRBV11-2; CDR3 DNA: TGTGCCAGCAGCTTAGACAGGGTCACTAGCGGGGACGAGCAGTACTTC; CDR3 protein: CASSLDRVTSGDEQYF
D gene: .; clone size: .; J gene: TRBJ2-7; V gene: TRBV11-3; CDR3 DNA: TGTGCCAGCAGCTTAGGGACACCCTCCTACGAGCAGTACTTC; CDR3 protein: CASSLGTPSYEQYF
D gene: TRBD1; clone size: .; J gene: TRBJ2-7; V gene: TRBV11-2; CDR3 DNA: TGTGCCAGCAGCCCTGGGACAGGGTGGGACGAGCAGTACTTC; CDR3 protein: CASSPGTGWDEQYF
D gene: .; clone size: .; J gene: TRBJ1-1; V gene: TRBV5-1; CDR3 DNA: TGCGCCAGCAGCTTGGACGGGCGCCCCGGGGGAACTGAAGCTTTCTTT; CDR3 protein: CASSLDGRPGGTEAFF
D gene: .; clone size: .; J gene: TRBJ1-5; V gene: TRBV4-1; CDR3 DNA: TGCGCCAGCAGCCTCCCGGGGGGGGGCCAGCCCCAGCATTTT; CDR3 protein: CASSLPGGGQPQHF
D gene: .; clone size: .; J gene: TRBJ1-4; V gene: TRBV7-8; CDR3 DNA: TGTGCCAGCAGCACGGGACTGAATAATGAAAAACTGTTTTTT; CDR3 protein: CASSTGLNNEKLFF
D gene: .; clone size: .; J gene: TRBJ1-1; V gene: TRBV15; CDR3 DNA: TGTGCCACCAGCAGAGATACAGCCAACACTGAAGCTTTCTTT; CDR3 protein: CATSRDTANTEAFF
D gene: TRBD2; clone size: .; J gene: TRBJ2-5; V gene: TRBV12-3/TRBV12-4; CDR3 DNA: TGTGCCAGCCGACCCGGGGGGGTCGAGACCCAGTACTTC; CDR3 protein: CASRPGGVETQYF
D gene: .; clone size: .; J gene: TRBJ2-5; V gene: TRBV5-4; CDR3 DNA: TGTGCCAGCAGCTTGGCCGGGACTGAAGAGACCCAGTACTTC; CDR3 protein: CASSLAGTEETQYF
D gene: .; clone size: .; J gene: TRBJ1-3; V gene: TRBV4-1; CDR3 DNA: TGCGCCAGCAGCTGGCGGGAGACCTCTGGAAACACCATATATTTT; CDR3 protein: CASSWRETSGNTIYF
D gene: .; clone size: once; J gene: TRBJ1-1; V gene: TRBV29-1; CDR3 DNA: TGCAGCGTTGACGCCGGGGGGGGCAGGAACACTGAAGCTTTCTTT; CDR3 protein: CSVDAGGGRNTEAFF
D gene: .; clone size: .; J gene: TRBJ1-5; V gene: TRBV6-1; CDR3 DNA: TGTGCCAGCAGTGAACGTCCAGGGGATCAGCCCCAGCATTTT; CDR3 protein: CASSERPGDQPQHF
D gene: TRBD1; clone size: .; J gene: TRBJ1-2; V gene: TRBV27; CDR3 DNA: TGTGCCAGCGCAGAACAGGGGAGCGGCTACACCTTC; CDR3 protein: CASAEQGSGYTF
D gene: TRBD1; clone size: once; J gene: TRBJ2-7; V gene: TRBV27; CDR3 DNA: TGTGCCAGCAAAGGGGGCTTCGAGCAGTACTTC; CDR3 protein: CASKGGFEQYF
D gene: TRBD1; clone size: .; J gene: TRBJ2-1; V gene: TRBV29-1; CDR3 DNA: TGCAGCGTTGACTCTTGGACAGGGATTCGGAATGAGCAGTTCTTC; CDR3 protein: CSVDSWTGIRNEQFF
D gene: TRBD1; clone size: .; J gene: TRBJ2-3; V gene: TRBV7-2; CDR3 DNA: TGTGCCAGCAGCTCCAGACAGGGAGTAGTTGCAGATACGCAGTATTTT; CDR3 protein: CASSSRQGVVADTQYF
D gene: TRBD1; clone size: .; J gene: TRBJ1-1; V gene: TRBV19; CDR3 DNA: TGTGCCAGCAACCGGGACAGAAGTAGCGCTTTCTTT; CDR3 protein: CASNRDRSSAFF
D gene: TRBD2; clone size: .; J gene: TRBJ2-1; V gene: TRBV11-2; CDR3 DNA: TGTGCCAGCAGTGTAGCGGGATTGCAGTTCTTC; CDR3 protein: CASSVAGLQFF
D gene: .; clone size: few; J gene: TRBJ2-7; V gene: TRBV7-2; CDR3 DNA: TGTGCCAGCAGCTTAGCGTTAGGGGCGCAGTACTTC; CDR3 protein: CASSLALGAQYF
D gene: .; clone size: .; J gene: TRBJ2-2; V gene: TRBV7-7; CDR3 DNA: TGTGCCAGCAGCTTACAAATCAACACCGGGGAGCTGTTTTTT; CDR3 protein: CASSLQINTGELFF
D gene: TRBD2; clone size: .; J gene: TRBJ2-7; V gene: TRBV3-1/TRBV3-2; CDR3 DNA: TGTGCCAGCAGCCGGTATAGCGGGAACTCCTACGAGCAGTACTTC; CDR3 protein: CASSRYSGNSYEQYF
D gene: TRBD2; clone size: .; J gene: TRBJ2-7; V gene: TRBV10-1; CDR3 DNA: TGCGCCTCCAGCGGGAGGGCCAACTCCTACGAGCAGTACTTC; CDR3 protein: CASSGRANSYEQYF
D gene: .; clone size: .; J gene: TRBJ2-1; V gene: TRBV11-3; CDR3 DNA: TGTGCCAGCAGCTTAGGGGCAGGCTCCTACAATGAGCAGTTCTTC; CDR3 protein: CASSLGAGSYNEQFF
D gene: .; clone size: .; J gene: TRBJ1-6; V gene: TRBV6-5; CDR3 DNA: TGTGCCAGCACCCGGGGGGGGACATATAATTCACCCCTCCACTTT; CDR3 protein: CASTRGGTYNSPLHF
D gene: TRBD1; clone size: .; J gene: TRBJ1-6; V gene: TRBV5-1; CDR3 DNA: TGCGCCAGCAGCCAACAGGGGAAGGATAATTCACCCCTCCACTTT; CDR3 protein: CASSQQGKDNSPLHF
D gene: .; clone size: .; J gene: TRBJ1-5; V gene: TRBV19; CDR3 DNA: TGTGCCAGTACGAAAAGGACAGACTCTAGCAATCAGCCCCAGCATTTT; CDR3 protein: CASTKRTDSSNQPQHF
D gene: TRBD1; clone size: .; J gene: TRBJ1-1; V gene: TRBV5-5; CDR3 DNA: TGTGCCAGCAGCTATCGACCGACAGGGGGAGGGACTGAAGCTTTCTTT; CDR3 protein: CASSYRPTGGGTEAFF
D gene: .; clone size: .; J gene: TRBJ1-1; V gene: TRBV6-5; CDR3 DNA: TGTGCCAGCACCTCCCCCGGGGGGGACATTGAAGCTTTCTTT; CDR3 protein: CASTSPGGDIEAFF
D gene: TRBD2; clone size: .; J gene: TRBJ2-7; V gene: TRBV5-1; CDR3 DNA: TGCGCCAGCAGGTGGGCGGGAGGTCTATACGAGCAGTACTTC; CDR3 protein: CASRWAGGLYEQYF
D gene: .; clone size: .; J gene: TRBJ2-2; V gene: TRBV7-8; CDR3 DNA: TGTGCCAGCAGCTTATTTACCAGGATCGCCGGGGAGCTGTTTTTT; CDR3 protein: CASSLFTRIAGELFF
D gene: TRBD1; clone size: .; J gene: TRBJ2-7; V gene: TRBV18; CDR3 DNA: TGTGCCAGCTCACCACCGACAGGGGGCTCCTACGAGCAGTACTTC; CDR3 protein: CASSPPTGGSYEQYF
D gene: TRBD2; clone size: .; J gene: TRBJ2-5; V gene: TRBV5-8; CDR3 DNA: TGTGCCAGCAGCTACCCCCTAGCGGGAGTTGGTGAGACCCAGTACTTC; CDR3 protein: CASSYPLAGVGETQYF
D gene: TRBD1; clone size: .; J gene: TRBJ2-7; V gene: TRBV30; CDR3 DNA: TGTGCCTGGAGTGGTAGTCCGGTGGGACAGGGTGGCCACGAGCAGTACTTC; CDR3 protein: CAWSGSPVGQGGHEQYF
D gene: .; clone size: .; J gene: TRBJ1-5; V gene: TRBV12-5; CDR3 DNA: TGTGCTAGTGGTTTGGTTCAGGGATATAGCAATCAGCCCCAGCATTTT; CDR3 protein: CASGLVQGYSNQPQHF